The T cell receptor beta chain described here comes from a study of shared clonotypes between healthy human individuals. Study as a whole: Each donor's CD4 naive and CD4 memory cells filled three plates apiece, CD8 naive two, and CD8 memory one.

The study, taken as a whole, reports: In several donors, 4.5% to 5.5% of naive CD4 clonotypes appeared in common.

Remarks on this clone: The target antigen is unknown.

Measured with immunoSEQ multiplex PCR; TCRdb has only the in-frame clones, and not every one. Of millions of clones detected, roughly 94% appear once; the ten largest clones hold approximately 0.13%. CDR3 length: 15 amino acids. Germline CDR1 SGHTA, CDR2 FQGNSA. The ends lost 4 bases at V and 3 bases at J; junction bases unmatched: 9. The source of this sequence is a man younger than 35 in good health. The sample consisted of naive CD4+ T cells sorted from blood. Noted subset: CD45RA+ positively selected. The chain couples TRBV7-2 to TRBJ2-7; 7 bases agree with TRBD2. The CDR3 is CASSSEGGASYEQYF. Here the CDR3 DNA reads TGTGCCAGCAGCTCTGAGGGAGGGGCCAGCTACGAGCAGTACTTC.